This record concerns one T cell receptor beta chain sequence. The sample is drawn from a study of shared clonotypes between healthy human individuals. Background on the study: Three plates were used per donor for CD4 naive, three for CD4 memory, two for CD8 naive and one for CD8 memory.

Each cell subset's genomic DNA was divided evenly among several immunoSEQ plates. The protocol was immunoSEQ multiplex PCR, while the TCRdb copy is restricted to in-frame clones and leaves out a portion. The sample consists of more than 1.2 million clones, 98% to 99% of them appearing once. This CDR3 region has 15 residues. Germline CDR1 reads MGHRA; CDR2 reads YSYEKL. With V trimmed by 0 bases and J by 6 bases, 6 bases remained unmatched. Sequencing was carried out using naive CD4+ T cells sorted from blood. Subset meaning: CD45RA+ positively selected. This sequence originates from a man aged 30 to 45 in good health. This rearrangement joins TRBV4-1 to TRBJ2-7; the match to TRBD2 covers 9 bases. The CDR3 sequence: CASSQEVLAGSEQYF. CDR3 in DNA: TGCGCCAGCAGCCAAGAGGTGCTAGCGGGATCCGAGCAGTACTTC.